This T cell receptor beta chain appears in the sequencing data of a study of regulatory T cells in long-lasting Graves disease. This clonotype was recorded many times. Germline loops: CDR1 LGHDT, CDR2 YNNKEL (reference sequence). This CDR3 contains 14 residues. The V gene lost 1 base and the J gene lost 3 bases, with 10 bases spanning the gap. The time point was: newly diagnosed GD, antithyroid drugs for less than 3 months. From RNA extracted from PBMCs, the TCR library was made. Libraries of TCR beta came from iRepertoire HTBI primers plus Arm-PCR of CDR3 regions. TCRdb reprocessed the multiplex PCR reads with MiXCR, giving one entry per CDR3 protein. Here the sample spans 350,000 to 550,000 distinct CDR3 sequences, 15% to 20% being singletons. The same specimen was also included in a second study, on T cells in Graves' hyperthyroidism and ophthalmopathy.

Sequenced here: peripheral blood mononuclear cells (PBMCs), sampled at new diagnosis, from a patient treated with antithyroid drugs. The J gene is TRBJ2-7, the V gene TRBV3-1; a weak D match, TRBD2 (6 bases). The TCR sequence derives from a woman between 18 and 29 years old with Graves disease. The chain's CDR3 is CASSQGTGDYEQYF. The CDR3 DNA is TGTGCCAGCAGCCAAGGGACGGGAGACTACGAGCAGTACTTC.